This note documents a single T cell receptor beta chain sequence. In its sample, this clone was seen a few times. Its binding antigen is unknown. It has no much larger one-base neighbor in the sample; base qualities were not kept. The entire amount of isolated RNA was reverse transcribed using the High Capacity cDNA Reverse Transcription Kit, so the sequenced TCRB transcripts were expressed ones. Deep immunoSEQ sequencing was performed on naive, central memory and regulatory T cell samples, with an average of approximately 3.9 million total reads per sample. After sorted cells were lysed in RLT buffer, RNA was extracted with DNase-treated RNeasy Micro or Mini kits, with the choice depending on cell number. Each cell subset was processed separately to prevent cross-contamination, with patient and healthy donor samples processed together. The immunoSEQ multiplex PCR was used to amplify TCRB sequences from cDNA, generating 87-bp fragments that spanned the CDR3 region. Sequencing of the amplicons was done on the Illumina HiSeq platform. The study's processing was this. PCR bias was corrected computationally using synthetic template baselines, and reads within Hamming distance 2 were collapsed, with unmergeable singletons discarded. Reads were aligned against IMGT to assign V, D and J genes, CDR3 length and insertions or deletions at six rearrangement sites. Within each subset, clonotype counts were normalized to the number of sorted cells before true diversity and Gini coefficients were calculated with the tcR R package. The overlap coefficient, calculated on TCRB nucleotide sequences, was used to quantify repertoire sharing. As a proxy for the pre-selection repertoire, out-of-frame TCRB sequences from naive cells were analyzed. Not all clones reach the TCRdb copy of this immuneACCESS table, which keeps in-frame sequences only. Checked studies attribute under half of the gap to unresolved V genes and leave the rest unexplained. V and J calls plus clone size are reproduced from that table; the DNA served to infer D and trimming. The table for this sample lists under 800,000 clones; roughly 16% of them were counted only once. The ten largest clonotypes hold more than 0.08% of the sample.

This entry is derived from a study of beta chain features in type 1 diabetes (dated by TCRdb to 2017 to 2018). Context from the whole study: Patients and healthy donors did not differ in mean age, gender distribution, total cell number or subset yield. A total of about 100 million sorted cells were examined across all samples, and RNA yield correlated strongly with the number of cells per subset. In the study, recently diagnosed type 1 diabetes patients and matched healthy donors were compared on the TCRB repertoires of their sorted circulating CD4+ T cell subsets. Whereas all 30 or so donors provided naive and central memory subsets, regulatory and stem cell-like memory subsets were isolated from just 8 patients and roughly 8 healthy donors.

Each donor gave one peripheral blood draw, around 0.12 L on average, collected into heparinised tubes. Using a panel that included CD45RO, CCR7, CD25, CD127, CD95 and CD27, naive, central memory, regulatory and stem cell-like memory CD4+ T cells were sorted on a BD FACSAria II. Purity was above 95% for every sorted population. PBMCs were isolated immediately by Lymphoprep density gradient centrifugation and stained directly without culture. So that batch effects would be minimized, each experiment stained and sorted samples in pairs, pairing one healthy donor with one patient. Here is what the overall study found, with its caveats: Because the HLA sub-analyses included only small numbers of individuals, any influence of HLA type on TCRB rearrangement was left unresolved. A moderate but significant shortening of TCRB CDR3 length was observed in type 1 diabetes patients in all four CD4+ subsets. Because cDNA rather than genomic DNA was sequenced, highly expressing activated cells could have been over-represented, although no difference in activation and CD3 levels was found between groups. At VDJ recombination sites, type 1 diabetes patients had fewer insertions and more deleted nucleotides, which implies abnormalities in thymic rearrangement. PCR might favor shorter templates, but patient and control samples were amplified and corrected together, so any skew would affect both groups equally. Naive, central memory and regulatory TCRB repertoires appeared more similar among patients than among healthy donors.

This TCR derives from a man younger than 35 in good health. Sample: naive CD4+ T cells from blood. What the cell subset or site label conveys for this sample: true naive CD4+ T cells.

This receptor has the CDR3 CASSSRESGGTQYF. The DNA sequence reads TGTGCCAGCAGCTCCCGGGAGTCTGGGGGTACGCAGTATTTT. This receptor chain uses TRBV11-3 and TRBJ2-3; TRBD2 is perhaps the D gene, given 6 matching bases. V and J are truncated by 4 bases and 8 bases respectively, leaving an intervening sequence of 16 bases. The CDR3 contains 14 residues, cysteine and phenylalanine counted. The read is trimmed to its CDR3 DNA, 42 bases read in frame from base 1. The germline V gene encodes CDR1 SGHNT and CDR2 YENEEA. Outside the CDR3, residues come from the reference TRBV11-3 and TRBJ2-3 proteins, so the full variable domain is: EAGVVQSPRYKIIEKKQPVAFWCNPISGHNTLYWYLQNLGQGPELLIRYENEEAVDDSQLPKDRFSAERLKGVDSTLKIQPAELGDSAVYLCASSSRESGGTQYFGPGTRLTVL.